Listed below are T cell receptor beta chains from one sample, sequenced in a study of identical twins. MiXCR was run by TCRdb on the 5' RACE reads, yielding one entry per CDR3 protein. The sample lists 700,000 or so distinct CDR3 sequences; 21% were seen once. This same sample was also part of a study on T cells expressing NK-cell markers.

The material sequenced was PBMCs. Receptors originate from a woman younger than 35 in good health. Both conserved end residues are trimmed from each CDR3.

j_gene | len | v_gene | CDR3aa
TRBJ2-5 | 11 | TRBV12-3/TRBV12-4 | ASRPRNQETQY
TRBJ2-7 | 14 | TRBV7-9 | ASSPWDRDSAYEQY
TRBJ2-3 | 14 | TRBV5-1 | ASSSTGEPLTDTQY
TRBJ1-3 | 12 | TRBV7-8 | ASRLERSGNTIY
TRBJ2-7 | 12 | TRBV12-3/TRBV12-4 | ASRNGGLTYEQY
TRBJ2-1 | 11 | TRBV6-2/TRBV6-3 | ASIEPYYNEQF
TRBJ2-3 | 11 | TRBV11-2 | ASSVTSEGTQY
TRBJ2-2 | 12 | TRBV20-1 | SAREGPYTGELF
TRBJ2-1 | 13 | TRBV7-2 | ASGPRTSYYNEQF
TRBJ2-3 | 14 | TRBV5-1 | ASSLVGTHRPDTQY
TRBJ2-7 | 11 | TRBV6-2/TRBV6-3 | ASSYQDAYEQY
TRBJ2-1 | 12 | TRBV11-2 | ASSLQPGTNEQL
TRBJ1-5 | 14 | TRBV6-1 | ASSKSGTNGVQPQH
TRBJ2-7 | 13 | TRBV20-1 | SARDPSGGAYEQY
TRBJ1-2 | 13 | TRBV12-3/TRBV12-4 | ASSQGRGRESGYT
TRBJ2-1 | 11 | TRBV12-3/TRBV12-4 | ASTLTRYNEQF
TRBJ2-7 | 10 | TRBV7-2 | ASSISSYEQY
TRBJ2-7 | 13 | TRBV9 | ASSPGTGSAYEQY
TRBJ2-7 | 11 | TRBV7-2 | ASSDQGTNEQY
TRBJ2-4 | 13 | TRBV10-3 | AISESRGNKNIQY
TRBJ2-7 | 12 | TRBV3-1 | ASSQSSGIGEQY
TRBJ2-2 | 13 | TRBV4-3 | ASSHGRGYTGELF
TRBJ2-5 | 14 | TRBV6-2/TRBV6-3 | ASSGLAGGKGETQY
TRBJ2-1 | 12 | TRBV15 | ATTIGGVRDEQF
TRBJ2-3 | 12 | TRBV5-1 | AGARDRASDTQY
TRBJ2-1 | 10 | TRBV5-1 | ASSLERGEQF
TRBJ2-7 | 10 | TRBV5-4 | ASSLGPYKQY
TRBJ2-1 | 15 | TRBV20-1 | SARDLTETVTYNEQF
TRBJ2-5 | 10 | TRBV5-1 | ASSLDRETQY
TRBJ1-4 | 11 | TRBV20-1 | SAIPGQQEKLF
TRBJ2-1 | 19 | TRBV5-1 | ASSYPDSGTSAWSSYNEQF
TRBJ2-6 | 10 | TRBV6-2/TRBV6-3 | ASRTGANVLT
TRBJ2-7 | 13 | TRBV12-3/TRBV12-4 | ASSPPTPGSYEQY
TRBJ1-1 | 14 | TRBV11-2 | ASSSTGSGRNTEAF
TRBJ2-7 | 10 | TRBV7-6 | ASSHSIYEQY
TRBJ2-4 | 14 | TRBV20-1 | SARATLAEPSNIQY
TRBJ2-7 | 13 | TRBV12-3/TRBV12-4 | ASSLGGTRLHEQY
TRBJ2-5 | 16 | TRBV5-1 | ASSFGPEWRIVQETQY
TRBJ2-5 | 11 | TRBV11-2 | ASSLVTRETQY
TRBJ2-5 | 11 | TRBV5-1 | ASREAAQETQY
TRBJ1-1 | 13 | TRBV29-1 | SVASEGGARTEAF
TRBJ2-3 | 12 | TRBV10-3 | AISASTPTDTQY
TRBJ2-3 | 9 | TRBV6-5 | AAGPTDTQY
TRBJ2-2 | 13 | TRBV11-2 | ASSTEPWASGELF
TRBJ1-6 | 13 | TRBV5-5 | ASSPSGRSNSPLH
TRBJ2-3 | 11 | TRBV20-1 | SAQYGGADTQY
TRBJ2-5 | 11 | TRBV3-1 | ASSQRLAETQY
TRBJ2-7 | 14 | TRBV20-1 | SASKLAGNSFYEQY
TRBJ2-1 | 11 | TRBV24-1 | ATSDTPGNEQF
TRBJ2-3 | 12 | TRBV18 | ASSPTLQPDTQY
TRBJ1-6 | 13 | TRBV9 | ASSPRTGVGSPLH
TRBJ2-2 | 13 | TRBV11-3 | ASSLGQVSTGELF
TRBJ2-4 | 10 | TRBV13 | ASSLGRGQTD
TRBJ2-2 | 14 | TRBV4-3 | ASSQSSSTFTGELF